The 5 T cell receptor beta chains in this list originate from one sample, sequenced in a study of cytomegalovirus exposure and HLA in healthy donors (dated by TCRdb to the late 2010s). Library prep was done by the immunoSEQ multiplex PCR assay. A mixture of 60 forward primers for TCR Vbeta segments and 13 reverse primers for TCR Jbeta segments was used in the multiplex PCR. Not all clones reach the TCRdb copy of this immuneACCESS table, which keeps in-frame sequences only. Checked studies attribute under half of the gap to unresolved V genes and leave the rest unexplained. In this sample the table shows about 100,000 clones, around three quarters of which occur a single time. Jointly, the top ten make up roughly 7.8% of the sample. The sample was PBMCs. All receptors come from a man aged 25-40 years in good health and CMV-seronegative.

V usage is TRBV19 and J usage is TRBJ2-7, with 12 positions matching TRBD2. Germline CDR1 and CDR2: LNHDA and SQIVND (reference sequence). The V gene end was trimmed by 9 bases and the J gene end by 2 bases; junction bases not matched to a gene: 11. The CDR3 covers 16 residues. CDR3 region: CARRTSGMGLPYEQYF. The CDR3 DNA reads TGTGCCAGGAGGACTAGCGGGATGGGGTTGCCCTACGAGCAGTACTTC.

This clone occurred once. This CDR3 reads CASSWVAGGETQYF. In DNA form, the CDR3 reads TGTGCCAGCAGCTGGGTGGCAGGGGGAGAGACCCAGTACTTC. The J gene is TRBJ2-5, the V gene TRBV7-2; TRBD1 agrees at 7 bases. With 4 bases clipped from V and 4 bases from J, the junction kept 6 bases outside the gene matches. The germline gives CDR1 SGHTA, CDR2 FQGNSA. The CDR3 runs 14 residues.

This clone was recorded only once. This rearrangement joins TRBV7-3 to TRBJ2-2; 7 bases line up with TRBD2. This CDR3 is built from 14 residues. The V and J ends lost 3 bases and 7 bases, in that order; junction bases with no gene match: 5. Germline CDR1 and CDR2: SGHTA and FQGTGA. The CDR3 here is CASSFGRENGELFF. The CDR3 DNA reads as TGTGCCAGCAGCTTCGGGCGGGAGAACGGGGAGCTGTTTTTT. The complete variable domain, with remaining parts taken from reference TRBV7-3 and TRBJ2-2, reads GAGVSQTPSNKVTEKGKYVELRCDPISGHTALYWYRQSLGQGPEFLIYFQGTGAADDSGLPNDRFFAVRPEGSVSTLKIQRTERGDSAVYLCASSFGRENGELFFGEGSRLTVL.

Only one count was recorded for this clone. Sequence at one end of the junction differs from germline and may be a read error. The chain has TRBV7-9 and TRBJ1-1; tentatively, D is TRBD1 (5 bases). CDR1 is SEHNR, CDR2 FQNEAQ, per germline (reference sequence). CDR3 size: 15 residues. The CDR3 DNA reads TGTTCCAGCAGCTTCGGGGGGATGGGAGGGACTGAAGCTTTCTTT. This sequence encodes CSSSFGGMGGTEAFF. The whole variable domain, filled in from reference TRBV7-9 and TRBJ1-1, reads DTGVSQNPRHKITKRGQNVTFRCDPISEHNRLYWYRQTLGQGPEFLTYFQNEAQLEKSRLLSDRFSAERPKGSFSTLEIQRTEQGDSAMYLCSSSFGGMGGTEAFFGQGTRLTVV.

The chain combines TRBV28 with TRBJ2-5, with 8 bases aligning to TRBD1. V was pared by 2 bases and J by 3 bases, with 5 bases of the junction left unmatched. The CDR3 has 15 residues. CDR1 and CDR2 (germline): MDHEN, SYDVKM. The CDR3 sequence: CASSLDRGGEETQYF. For the CDR3, the DNA is TGTGCCAGCAGTTTAGACAGGGGAGGCGAAGAGACCCAGTACTTC.